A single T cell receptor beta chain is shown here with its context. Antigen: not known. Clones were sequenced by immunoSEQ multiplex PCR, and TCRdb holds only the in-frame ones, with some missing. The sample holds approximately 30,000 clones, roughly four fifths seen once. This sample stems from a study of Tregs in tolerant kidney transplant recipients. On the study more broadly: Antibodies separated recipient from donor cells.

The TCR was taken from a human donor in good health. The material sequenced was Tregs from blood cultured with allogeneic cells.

Written as DNA, the CDR3 is TGTGCCAGCAGCTTAGGTCAGGAAGGGGAGCAGTACTTC. As protein: CASSLGQEGEQYF. This chain uses TRBV7-9 with TRBJ2-7; the D is unclear. From germline, CDR1 is SEHNR and CDR2 FQNEAQ (reference sequence). The length of the CDR3 is 13 residues. With 1 base removed from V and 7 bases from J, the gap between germline ends came to 11 bases.